The rows below give T cell receptor beta chains drawn from one sample of a study of regulatory T cells in long-lasting Graves disease. TCRdb itself ran the multiplex PCR reads through MiXCR, one entry per CDR3 protein. The sample contains about 660,000 distinct CDR3 sequences, approximately 29% of which appear only once. The sample was peripheral blood mononuclear cells (PBMCs), taken when the disease was refractory, from a patient treated with antithyroid drugs. The receptors originated from a female donor with Graves disease. CDR3s include the opening cysteine and the closing phenylalanine or tryptophan.

V	CDR3
TRBV29-1	CSVLGVLGEQYF
TRBV2	CASSDGGFNGYTF
TRBV6-9	CASSYLSGGGNTIYF
TRBV6-2/TRBV6-3	CASRFRTEPFTF
TRBV6-1	CARARGEGYEQYF
TRBV6-5	CASSYSTRGTETNYGYTF
TRBV20-1	CSASRSPAMNTEAFF
TRBV30	CAWRSTVRGTGNTEAFF
TRBV9	CASSVGVVGNYGYTF
TRBV11-2	CASSFLGGAFHPGAEQYF
TRBV11-2	CASTPLSSYNEQFF
TRBV4-2	CASSQERIGGYTF
TRBV5-1	CASSLDIYEQYF